This TCR beta chain is drawn from a study of CD8 T cells in Susac syndrome (dated by TCRdb to about 2019). Describing the broader study: Of the Susac syndrome patients who were sequenced, fewer than ten were in clinical remission while roughly six had clinically active disease. At the time of blood withdrawal, Susac syndrome patients were either therapy-naive, taking corticosteroids (with some also receiving IVIg), or on IVIg alone. Repertoire sequencing was used to test whether CD8+ T cell activation and differentiation in Susac syndrome was antigen driven.

Study-level results and caveats: No clonal expansion was detected in the CD4+ T cell repertoire of Susac syndrome patients. The number of individuals in the TCR sequencing and HLA analysis was recognized as being relatively small.

Turning to this clonotype: This clone's antigen is unknown. No much larger clone is present one base from it, and per-base qualities are unavailable.

Peripheral blood CD8+ and CD4+ T cells from healthy donors, Susac syndrome patients and multiple sclerosis patients were profiled using high-throughput TCR beta sequencing. The Susac syndrome patients fulfilled recently defined diagnostic criteria for definite or probable disease. CD8+ TEMRA cells were enriched by FACS, while bulk CD8+ and CD4+ T cells were purified by magnetic negative isolation. Blood was collected in EDTA tubes and processed within 24 hours, with PBMCs isolated through density gradient centrifugation. PBMCs destined for TCR sequencing were cryopreserved in liquid nitrogen and later thawed in a 37 °C water bath. The sorted or isolated CD4+, CD8+ and CD8+ TEMRA cells had a purity of 90% or higher. RNA was extracted using the RNeasy kit, and roughly 0.45 to 1 microgram was reverse transcribed with random hexamers. The immunoSEQ multiplex PCR assay, which covers 54 Vbeta and 13 Jbeta segments, was used to amplify TCR beta CDR3 regions. Bias from PCR amplification was corrected by using a synthetic template baseline for primer optimization and for computational correction. As for the authors' bioinformatics: Reads were annotated to V, D and J genes according to IMGT and were analyzed with immunoSEQ Analyzer, with only productive sequences retained. To calculate clonality, Shannon entropy was normalized by log2 of the number of productive unique sequences and then subtracted from one. Public and private clones were assessed among the 100 most prevalent clones of each patient and control. Clones were defined as Susac-specific when absent from the healthy and MS cohorts, from over 950 published viral clones and from other ImmuneACCESS disease sequences. Clones were called with MiXCR by TCRdb after fastp trimmed the public reads at Q25, and only in-frame beta chains were retained. Under each unique CDR3 protein, matching rows form one entry showing the most common genes and DNA. Here the V and J calls rest on TCRdb's processing, not on the authors' analysis. The sample records about 160,000 distinct CDR3 sequences, about 96% of which are singletons. The top ten clones comprise around 0.13% of the sample.

The CDR3 spans 16 residues, from the cysteine through the phenylalanine. Here the CDR3 DNA is all that survives: 48 bases in frame from base 1. V drops 6 bases and J drops 1 base, leaving 17 bases in between. From a lookup of the germline V gene, CDR1 and CDR2 are MDHEN and SYDVKM. This TCR was sampled from a human donor with Susac syndrome. Sequencing input: CD4+ T cells from PBMCs. The chain couples TRBV28 to TRBJ2-3; the D gene is unclear. CDR3 loop: CASSPLSHPRTDTQYF. The DNA reads as follows: TGTGCCAGCAGCCCCCTTTCCCATCCACGCACAGATACGCAGTATTTT.